The 26 T cell receptor beta chains in this list originate from one sample, sequenced in a study of blood T cell repertoires in COVID-19. Using immunoSEQ multiplex PCR, the repertoire was profiled, and TCRdb retains in-frame clones only, with some absent. The sample lists some 140,000 clones, approximately 85% seen once, with roughly 4% in the top ten. Sequencing used peripheral blood. The source of these receptors is a human donor in a cohort sampled during active COVID-19.

In this sample, this clone turned up once. The CDR3 bases are TGTGCCAGCACAGCGACAGTGAACACTGAAGCTTTCTTT. Translation: CASTATVNTEAFF. This chain uses TRBV6-5 with TRBJ1-1, with D possibly TRBD1 on 5 matching bases. The CDR3 runs to 13 residues. V shed 7 bases and J shed 0 bases, with 9 bases lying between them. Germline CDR1 MNHEY, CDR2 SVGAGI.

V is TRBV9 and J is TRBJ2-1; D is unresolved. The CDR3 runs 12 residues. V lost 0 bases and J lost 8, with 6 bases in between. The germline V gene encodes CDR1 SGDLS and CDR2 YYNGEE. The CDR3 loop is CASSVVPDEQFF. The CDR3 bases are TGTGCCAGCAGCGTAGTCCCAGATGAGCAGTTCTTC.

V is TRBV9 and J is TRBJ1-4; D remains ambiguous. Germline CDR1 is SGDLS and CDR2 is YYNGEE. Trimming left V 3 bases short and J 10 bases short, with 22 bases between. The CDR3 has 16 amino acids. CDR3 nucleotides: TGTGCCAGCAGCGGGCCCCGGACGGGGTCCCCGGGAAAACTGTTTTTT. Translated, it gives CASSGPRTGSPGKLFF.

This clone was recorded only once. This sequence joins TRBV5-5 and TRBJ1-2; 7 nucleotides agree with TRBD1. V gave up 7 bases and J gave up 8 bases; unmatched junction bases: 8. The CDR3 extends over 12 amino acids. Germline CDR1 reads SGHKS; CDR2 reads YYEKEE (reference sequence). CDR3 nucleotides: TGTGCCAGCGGACCTCAGGGGGGAGGCTACACCTTC. Its protein product is CASGPQGGGYTF.

J is TRBJ2-3 and V is TRBV9; D is possibly TRBD1 (6 bases). The CDR3 is made up of 14 amino acids. The V gene's germline CDR1 is SGDLS and CDR2 YYNGEE. Deletions cut 3 bases from V and 4 bases from J, with 12 bases between. The CDR3, as DNA: TGTGCCAGCAGCGCAGACAGGTATGCAGATACGCAGTATTTT. It translates to CASSADRYADTQYF.

The chain combines TRBV25-1 with TRBJ2-2; 9 positions match TRBD2. CDR3 length equals 16 residues. With V trimmed by 3 bases and J by 5 bases, 7 bases remained unmatched. Germline V gene data show CDR1 as MGHDK and CDR2 as SYGVNS. The CDR3 coding sequence is TGTGCCAGCAGTGACCCGACTAGCGGCGGGACCGGGGAGCTGTTTTTT. Protein sequence: CASSDPTSGGTGELFF.

This clone was detected only once. The chain recombines TRBV27 with TRBJ1-1; the D gene is possibly TRBD1 (5 bases). V lost 7 bases to trimming and J lost 0 bases, with 9 bases between them. Germline V gene data show CDR1 as MNHEY and CDR2 as SMNVEV (reference sequence). The CDR3 extends over 13 amino acids. The CDR3 region has the DNA TGTGCCAGCATCGACAGATTGAACACTGAAGCTTTCTTT. Protein: CASIDRLNTEAFF.

The rearrangement uses TRBV11-3 and TRBJ2-1; TRBD2 matches at 8 bases. Germline values: CDR1 SGHNT, CDR2 YENEEA. CDR3 length: 13 residues. The J segment lost 7 bases and the V segment lost 5 bases, leaving 4 bases of the junction unmatched. CDR3 DNA: TGTGCCAGCAGCGCTAGCGGGCTAAATGAGCAGTTCTTC. This codes for CASSASGLNEQFF.

This clone was recorded once. The chain has TRBV4-3 and TRBJ2-3; TRBD2 agrees at 12 bases. The ends lost 4 bases at V and 3 bases at J; junction bases unmatched: 11. Germline values: CDR1 LGHNA, CDR2 YSLEER. The CDR3 consists of 18 residues. In DNA form, the CDR3 reads TGCGCCAGCAGCCGTTTTAAGACTAGCGGGAGAGGTACAGATACGCAGTATTTT. It translates to CASSRFKTSGRGTDTQYF.

The rearrangement uses TRBV5-6 and TRBJ2-1; 7 bases are shared with TRBD2. The V segment lost 4 bases and the J segment 3 bases; nucleotides outside the gene matches: 7. Germline V CDR1 and CDR2: SGHDT, YYEEEE. The CDR3 totals 15 residues. The CDR3 protein is CASSKLAPSYNEQFF. The CDR3 nucleotides read TGTGCCAGCAGCAAACTAGCGCCTAGCTACAATGAGCAGTTCTTC.

The V gene is TRBV9, the J gene TRBJ2-5, with D possibly matching TRBD1 (5 bases). The CDR3 sequence is 13 residues long. V was shortened by 7 bases and J by 1 base, with 11 bases between the two germline ends. The germline CDR1 and CDR2 sequences are SGDLS and YYNGEE. CDR3 in amino acids: CASSSGSQETQYF. In DNA, the CDR3 is TGTGCCAGCTCGTCAGGGTCCCAAGAGACCCAGTACTTC.

The chain recombines TRBV9 with TRBJ2-3, with 7 positions matching TRBD1. V lost 3 bases to trimming and J lost 10 bases; unmatched junction nucleotides: 5. Germline V gives CDR1 SGDLS, CDR2 YYNGEE. The CDR3 spans 12 residues. In DNA form, the CDR3 reads TGTGCCAGCAGCGAGCGACAGGGTGCGCAGTATTTT. Translated, it gives CASSERQGAQYF.

The chain recombines TRBV6-2 or TRBV6-3 with TRBJ1-6; 7 bases agree with TRBD1. The CDR3 length is 15 residues. Germline CDR1 and CDR2: MNHEY and SVGEGT. V dropped 6 bases and J dropped 9; count of bases not matched to a gene: 11. In DNA, the CDR3 is TGTGCCAGCAGCTCCTCGACAGGGATGAGTTCACCCCTCCACTTT. Translating gives CASSSSTGMSSPLHF.

This clone was detected once. This chain uses TRBV6-2 or TRBV6-3 with TRBJ2-1, with D maybe TRBD2 (6 bases). The germline CDR1 and CDR2 sequences are MNHEY and SVGEGT. The V end was cut by 2 bases, the J end by 0 bases, with 11 bases between. This CDR3 has 16 residues. CDR3 region: CASSYKVGGSYNEQFF. As DNA, the CDR3 is TGTGCCAGCAGTTACAAGGTGGGGGGCTCCTACAATGAGCAGTTCTTC.

In its sample, this clone was seen a few times. V is TRBV7-9 and J is TRBJ1-6, with D tentatively TRBD1 (5 bases). CDR3 length equals 13 residues. CDR1 is SEHNR and CDR2 is FQNEAQ in the germline V gene (reference sequence). V dropped 10 bases and J dropped 9 bases, with 16 bases sitting between them. The CDR3 sequence: CATVQGIGSPLHF. Written as DNA, the CDR3 is TGTGCCACCGTGCAGGGTATCGGTTCACCCCTCCACTTT.

Notes on this clone: This specimen includes other DNA sequences encoding the same CDR3. The chain links TRBV5-5 to TRBJ2-2; a weak D match, TRBD2 (6 bases). Germline loops: CDR1 SGHKS, CDR2 YYEKEE (reference sequence). The V end lost 1 base, the J end lost 4 bases, and 8 bases lay between the germline ends. The CDR3 sequence is 14 residues long. The CDR3 DNA is TGTGCCAGCAGCTTGTTGGGAGGCACCGGGGAGCTGTTTTTT. Translating it yields CASSLLGGTGELFF. Using reference TRBV5-5 and TRBJ2-2 for the parts outside the CDR3, the full variable domain is DAGVTQSPTHLIKTRGQQVTLRCSPISGHKSVSWYQQVLGQGPQFIFQYYEKEERGRGNFPDRFSARQFPNYSSELNVNALLLGDSALYLCASSLLGGTGELFFGEGSRLTVL.

The V and J genes are TRBV28 and TRBJ2-1, with a weak D call TRBD1 (7 bases). V was pared by 2 bases and J by 4 bases, with 12 bases between. Looked up from germline, CDR1 is MDHEN and CDR2 is SYDVKM. This CDR3 region has 15 residues. The CDR3 loop is CASSLQGGSYNEQFF. In DNA, the CDR3 is TGTGCCAGCAGTTTACAGGGGGGTTCTTACAATGAGCAGTTCTTC.

The genes are TRBV30 and TRBJ1-1; TRBD1 aligns across 7 bases. CDR1 is GTSNPN, CDR2 SVGIG, per germline (reference sequence). The CDR3 spans 14 residues. Losses at the gene ends were 1 base for V and 5 bases for J; bases not matched to a gene: 7. CDR3 residues: CAWSELQGRTEAFF. Here the CDR3 DNA reads TGTGCCTGGAGTGAGCTACAGGGGAGGACTGAAGCTTTCTTT.

The gene calls are TRBV4-3 and TRBJ1-2, with 10 bases lining up with TRBD1. This CDR3 contains 17 residues. Germline CDR1 LGHNA, CDR2 YSLEER. After removal of 0 bases from V and 7 bases from J, the junction contained 11 bases not matched to a gene. CDR3 sequence reads: CASSQDKGVGTGAGYTF. CDR3 sequence (DNA): TGCGCCAGCAGCCAAGATAAAGGGGTGGGGACAGGGGCTGGCTACACCTTC.

The J gene is TRBJ1-1, the V gene TRBV5-1, with D tentatively TRBD1 (6 bases). The ends were cut back, 3 bases at V and 4 bases at J, with 10 bases in the middle. Germline V CDR1 and CDR2: SGHRS, YFSETQ. CDR3 size: 13 residues. Written as DNA, the CDR3 is TGCGCCAGCAGCTCACAGGGAACCACTGAAGCTTTCTTT. This codes for CASSSQGTTEAFF.

This clone has more than one count but fewer than ten. The rearrangement joins TRBV5-1 to TRBJ2-3, with TRBD2 identical over 7 bases. The CDR3 runs 15 residues. Germline loops: CDR1 SGHRS, CDR2 YFSETQ. With 2 bases clipped from V and 2 bases from J, the junction kept 5 bases outside the gene matches. The CDR3 DNA is TGCGCCAGCAGCTTAAACCGGGGGGACACAGATACGCAGTATTTT. This gives the protein CASSLNRGDTDTQYF.

The rearrangement uses TRBV25-1 and TRBJ1-2; tentative D call: TRBD1 (5 bases). Between the trimmed V and J ends, which lost 5 bases and 11 bases, there was a span of 15 bases. This CDR3 is built from 12 residues. CDR1 and CDR2 from the germline V gene are MGHDK and SYGVNS. CDR3 loop: CASSQGALGYTF. CDR3 DNA sequence: TGTGCCAGCAGTCAAGGGGCTCTAGGGTACACCTTC.

This chain uses TRBV6-1 with TRBJ2-4; 9 positions agree with TRBD2. Per the germline V gene, CDR1 is MNHNS and CDR2 is SASEGT. The CDR3 extends over 19 amino acids. V dropped 2 bases and J dropped 0; count of bases not matched to a gene: 11. CDR3: CASSEFGGGASAAKNIQYF. CDR3 nucleotides: TGTGCCAGCAGTGAATTCGGCGGGGGGGCCTCAGCAGCCAAAAACATTCAGTACTTC.

The V gene is TRBV30, the J gene TRBJ1-2; D is possibly TRBD1 (6 bases). This CDR3 region has 16 residues. The V end was cut by 5 bases, the J end by 6 bases, with 25 bases between. CDR1 GTSNPN and CDR2 SVGIG come from the germline V gene (reference sequence). CDR3 nucleotides: TGTGCCTGGTGGTTAGGGGCAGGGGTGGATGTGAATGGCTACACCTTC. Encoded protein: CAWWLGAGVDVNGYTF.

This chain joins TRBV11-2 and TRBJ1-2, with 7 bases lining up with TRBD1. J lost 2 bases, V lost 1 base, and 1 base had no gene match. In germline, CDR1 is SGHAT, CDR2 FQNNGV. The CDR3 contains 14 residues. The CDR3 DNA reads as TGTGCCAGCAGCTTAGCAGGGGGGAACTATGGCTACACCTTC. Translating it yields CASSLAGGNYGYTF.

Of note for this clone: A much bigger clone sits one base away, suggesting this may be a read error. Other DNA sequences in the same sample also yield this CDR3. This chain connects TRBV2 to TRBJ1-6; 7 bases line up with TRBD1. Germline values: CDR1 SNHLY, CDR2 FYNNEI. CDR3 size: 15 residues. In nucleotides, the CDR3 is TGCGCCAGCAGTACAGGGACAGTAACGGATTCACCCCTCCACTTT. Its protein product is CASSTGTVTDSPLHF.